One sample yielded the 12 T cell receptor beta chains listed below, sequenced in a study of T cells after yellow fever vaccination. One entry per CDR3 protein results from TCRdb running MiXCR on the 5' RACE reads. This sample has roughly 11,000 distinct CDR3 sequences; 5.8% occur once, and the top ten carry approximately 1%. The sequencing used PBMCs, either bulk or a sorted T-cell subset (CD4+, CD8+, memory, or dextramer-sorted; not recorded which), collected on the day of the yellow fever booster vaccination. These receptors were collected from a man aged 30 to 45 who received the YFV17D yellow fever vaccine.

This clonotype is deemed medium-sized. The chain uses TRBV11-2 and TRBJ2-1; 8 positions match TRBD2. CDR3 length: 13 amino acids. Germline V gene data show CDR1 as SGHAT and CDR2 as FQNNGV. J was trimmed by 8 bases and V by 4 bases; bases with no gene match: 4. CDR3 nucleotides: TGTGCCAGCAGCTGGGCGGGGGGACATGAGCAGTTCTTC. The encoded protein is CASSWAGGHEQFF.

Sample share makes this clonotype medium-sized. The chain uses TRBV10-2 and TRBJ2-1; unclear D gene. V was pared by 2 bases and J by 4 bases, with 12 bases between. The germline V gene encodes CDR1 WSHSY and CDR2 SAAADI. CDR3 size: 15 residues. The CDR3 bases are TGCGCCAGCAGTGAGGAAAGCTTCTCTTACAATGAGCAGTTCTTC. Its translation is CASSEESFSYNEQFF.

This clonotype has at least ten counts. J is TRBJ2-1 and V is TRBV19; no clear D. The CDR3 runs 11 residues. V was pared by 4 bases and J by 9 bases, with 7 bases between. Germline-derived CDR1 and CDR2 are LNHDA and SQIVND (reference sequence). CDR3 nucleotides: TGTGCCAGTAGTAAAAGGTTTGAGCAGTTCTTC. Residues: CASSKRFEQFF.

This clonotype came up many times. The chain uses TRBV7-9 and TRBJ2-1; tentative D call: TRBD2 (6 bases). This CDR3 comprises 15 residues. CDR1 and CDR2 (germline): SEHNR, FQNEAQ (reference sequence). Between the trimmed V and J ends, which lost 6 bases and 2 bases, there was a span of 14 bases. The CDR3 spells CASSYSGSTYNEQFF. CDR3 nucleotides: TGTGCCAGCAGTTATTCCGGGAGCACCTACAATGAGCAGTTCTTC.

By share, this clonotype counts as medium-sized. The rearrangement uses TRBV20-1 and TRBJ2-7, with TRBD2 identical over 7 bases. The CDR3 consists of 15 residues. V was clipped by 0 bases and J by 6 bases; unmatched bases: 11. Germline V gene sequence: CDR1 DFQATT, CDR2 SNEGSKA (reference sequence). CDR3 sequence: CSARDLRGEVGEQYF. CDR3 in DNA: TGCAGTGCTAGAGACCTCCGGGGGGAGGTCGGCGAGCAGTACTTC.

Many counts were recorded for this clonotype. The chain uses TRBV5-1 and TRBJ2-7; no clear D. The CDR3 sequence is 14 residues long. Trimming took off 0 bases at V and 0 bases at J, with 7 bases between the two ends. Germline V gene lookup returns CDR1 SGHRS and CDR2 YFSETQ. In DNA form, the CDR3 reads TGCGCCAGCAGCTTGGTTATGAGCTCCTACGAGCAGTACTTC. Translating gives CASSLVMSSYEQYF.

There are many counts of this clonotype. The V call is TRBV19, the J call TRBJ1-1, with 8 bases identical to TRBD1. The CDR3 length is 15 residues. Looked up from germline, CDR1 is LNHDA and CDR2 is SQIVND (reference sequence). The J segment lost 1 base and the V segment lost 7 bases, leaving 8 bases of the junction unmatched. The CDR3 loop reads CASTPRQGWNTEAFF. In nucleotides, the CDR3 is TGTGCCAGTACCCCCAGACAGGGGTGGAACACTGAAGCTTTCTTT.

By share, this clonotype counts as medium-sized. This chain joins TRBV4-2 and TRBJ2-4; TRBD2 matches at 9 bases. CDR3 size: 17 residues. V dropped 0 bases and J dropped 8; count of bases not matched to a gene: 11. In germline, CDR1 is LGHNA, CDR2 YNFKEQ. CDR3 amino acids: CASSQDWEAGGQYIQYF. In DNA form, the CDR3 reads TGTGCCAGCAGCCAAGACTGGGAGGCGGGAGGGCAGTACATTCAGTACTTC.

This clonotype is medium-sized (0.01 to 0.1%) by share. The V call is TRBV2, the J call TRBJ1-3; D unresolved. The length of the CDR3 is 13 residues. From germline, CDR1 is SNHLY and CDR2 FYNNEI. Trimming left V 3 bases short and J 4 bases short, with 7 bases between. CDR3 in DNA: TGTGCCAGCAGTGATGGGTTCGGAAACACCATATATTTT. This translates into CASSDGFGNTIYF.

This clonotype has at least ten counts. The chain joins TRBV9 to TRBJ2-7, with D hard to call. CDR1 and CDR2 from the germline V gene are SGDLS and YYNGEE. Trimming removed 4 bases at V and 2 bases at J, with 10 bases between. The CDR3 spans 13 residues. The CDR3 loop reads CASSPQTTYEQYF. The CDR3 bases are TGTGCCAGCAGCCCCCAAACGACCTACGAGCAGTACTTC.

At least ten counts were recorded for this clonotype. The V call is TRBV29-1, the J call TRBJ2-1; 7 positions agree with TRBD2. The CDR3 is 14 residues long. CDR1 is SQVTM, CDR2 ANQGSEA, per germline. After removal of 4 bases from V and 2 bases from J, the junction contained 5 bases not matched to a gene. The CDR3 is CSVGGRGAYNEQFF. CDR3 DNA sequence: TGCAGCGTTGGCGGGAGAGGCGCCTACAATGAGCAGTTCTTC.

There are many counts of this clonotype. The chain uses TRBV28 and TRBJ1-6; D gene ambiguous. The germline gives CDR1 MDHEN, CDR2 SYDVKM. The CDR3 consists of 15 residues. Trimming shortened V by 3 bases and J by 0 bases, and 6 bases separated the two germline ends. CDR3 residues: CASSFVRSYNSPLHF. The CDR3 DNA sequence: TGTGCCAGCAGTTTTGTCCGCTCCTATAATTCACCCCTCCACTTT.